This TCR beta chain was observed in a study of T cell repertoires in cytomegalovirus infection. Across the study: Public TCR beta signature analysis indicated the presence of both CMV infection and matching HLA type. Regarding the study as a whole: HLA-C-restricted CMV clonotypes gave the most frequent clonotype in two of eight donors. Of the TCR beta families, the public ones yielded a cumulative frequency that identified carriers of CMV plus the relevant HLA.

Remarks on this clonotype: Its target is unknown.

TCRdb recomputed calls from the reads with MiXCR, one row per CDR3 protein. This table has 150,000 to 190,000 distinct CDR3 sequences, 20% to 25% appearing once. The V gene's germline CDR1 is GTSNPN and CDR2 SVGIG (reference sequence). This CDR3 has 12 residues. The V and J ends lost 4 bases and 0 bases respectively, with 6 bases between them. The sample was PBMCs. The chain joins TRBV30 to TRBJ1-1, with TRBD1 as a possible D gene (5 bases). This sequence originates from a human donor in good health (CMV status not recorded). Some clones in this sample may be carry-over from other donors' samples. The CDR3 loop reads CAWTTVNTEAFF. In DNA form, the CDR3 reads TGTGCCTGGACGACAGTGAACACTGAAGCTTTCTTT.